This T cell receptor beta chain was captured by sequencing in a study of T cell responses to AZD1222 COVID-19 vaccine. Whole-study findings and limits: Elevations in Spike-specific TCR breadth and depth followed administration of two AZD1222 doses. Donors were mostly white British, more females; clonal diversity possibly underestimated. The study identified only a handful of AZD1222 recipients as seropositive at baseline.

Clones were read by immunoSEQ multiplex PCR, and TCRdb kept only the in-frame ones, dropping some. Among about 150,000 clones listed, approximately 89% were seen once. The V gene's germline CDR1 is MDHEN and CDR2 SYDVKM. This CDR3 comprises 12 residues. The V and J ends lost 3 bases and 11 bases respectively, with 11 bases between them. With regard to this clone: The antigen remains unidentified.

The starting material was peripheral blood, obtained on day 0 of AZD1222 vaccination. The TCR originated in an adult in good health. V is TRBV28 and J is TRBJ1-5, with unresolved D. CDR3 in amino acids: CASSLMPPAQHF. DNA of the CDR3: TGTGCCAGCAGTTTGATGCCGCCGGCCCAGCATTTT.